The rows below give T cell receptor beta chains drawn from one sample of a study of blood T cell repertoires in COVID-19. The table came from immunoSEQ multiplex PCR; TCRdb's copy has only in-frame clones and leaves some out. The sample lists 130,000 or so clones, more than 80% occurring once. Sequenced: peripheral blood. The receptors shown here come from a woman aged 60 to 75 with acute or convalescent COVID-19. Each CDR3 is given with its conserved first and last residue. A D gene is named only where the DNA matches it firmly. Part of the rows lack a size; the others show once, few, many or a class for expanded clones.

. | TRBJ2-5 | TRBV5-1 | once | CASSLTRQNQETQYF | TGCGCCAGCAGCTTGACCAGACAGAACCAAGAGACCCAGTACTTC
. | TRBJ2-1 | TRBV19 | . | CASSIPGVVNEQFF | TGTGCCAGTAGTATTCCAGGGGTCGTCAATGAGCAGTTCTTC
TRBD1 | TRBJ2-3 | TRBV7-3 | . | CASSSQGADTQYF | TGTGCCAGCAGCTCACAGGGGGCAGATACGCAGTATTTT
TRBD2 | TRBJ2-2 | TRBV5-1 | . | CASSFAGGTNTGELFF | TGCGCCAGCAGCTTCGCGGGGGGGACGAACACCGGGGAGCTGTTTTTT
. | TRBJ1-1 | TRBV7-3 | once | CASSFGTNTEAFF | TGTGCCAGCAGCTTCGGGACTAACACTGAAGCTTTCTTT
. | TRBJ2-7 | TRBV5-1 | few | CASSLMTASYEQYF | TGCGCCAGCAGCTTGATGACAGCATCCTACGAGCAGTACTTC
TRBD2 | TRBJ2-1 | TRBV30 | . | CAWSVRTSSEQFF | TGTGCCTGGAGTGTAAGGACTAGCAGTGAGCAGTTCTTC
. | TRBJ1-1 | TRBV4-2 | few | CASSQDQLARVEAFF | TGTGCCAGCAGCCAAGATCAGCTGGCCAGGGTTGAAGCTTTCTTT
TRBD1 | TRBJ1-2 | TRBV6-5 | . | CASSTWDRVYGYTF | TGTGCCAGCAGCACCTGGGACAGAGTTTATGGCTACACCTTC
TRBD2 | TRBJ2-1 | TRBV19 | . | CAAGGGSYNEQFF | TGTGCCGCGGGCGGGGGGTCCTACAATGAGCAGTTCTTC
TRBD1 | TRBJ2-5 | TRBV13 | . | CASSFGTAVEETQYF | TGTGCCAGCAGCTTCGGGACAGCTGTCGAAGAGACCCAGTACTTC
TRBD2 | TRBJ2-3 | TRBV5-1 | . | CASSLGPASGGNTQYF | TGCGCCAGCAGCTTGGGTCCCGCTAGCGGGGGAAATACGCAGTATTTT
. | TRBJ2-7 | TRBV19 | . | CASSGADRPPYEQYF | TGTGCCAGTAGCGGGGCTGACAGGCCCCCCTACGAGCAGTACTTC
TRBD1 | TRBJ1-1 | TRBV7-9 | few | CASSSQGGTEAFF | TGTGCCAGCAGTTCACAGGGGGGCACTGAAGCTTTCTTT
TRBD1 | TRBJ1-1 | TRBV10-1 | . | CASSESGTGARNTEAFF | TGCGCCAGCAGTGAGTCGGGGACAGGGGCACGGAACACTGAAGCTTTCTTT
TRBD1 | TRBJ1-4 | TRBV9 | . | CASSVGEDRRDEKLFF | TGTGCCAGCAGCGTAGGAGAGGACAGGAGGGATGAAAAACTGTTTTTT
. | TRBJ2-7 | TRBV6-1 | few | CASSEMAARNEQYF | TGTGCCAGCAGTGAAATGGCGGCGAGGAACGAGCAGTACTTC
TRBD2 | TRBJ2-5 | TRBV7-9 | . | CASSLVGTTIQETQYF | TGTGCCAGCAGCTTAGTAGGGACTACGATCCAAGAGACCCAGTACTTC
TRBD1 | TRBJ1-2 | TRBV5-8 | . | CASSVRDRGYGYTF | TGTGCCAGCAGCGTCCGGGACAGGGGTTATGGCTACACCTTC
TRBD2 | TRBJ2-7 | TRBV6-6 | . | CASSYSRGEQYF | TGTGCCAGCAGTTACTCGCGGGGGGAGCAGTACTTC
. | TRBJ2-5 | TRBV30 | . | CAWARRETQYF | TGTGCCTGGGCTCGGAGGGAGACCCAGTACTTC
. | TRBJ1-6 | TRBV19 | . | CGSGPTLNSPLHF | TGCGGTTCGGGTCCCACACTGAATTCACCCCTCCACTTT
. | TRBJ2-2 | TRBV19 | . | CASSIGTKNTGELFF | TGTGCCAGTAGTATTGGGACAAAGAACACCGGGGAGCTGTTTTTT
. | TRBJ2-7 | TRBV3-1/TRBV3-2 | . | CASSQGGTYEQYF | TGTGCCAGCAGCCAAGGAGGCACCTACGAGCAGTACTTC
TRBD1 | TRBJ1-6 | TRBV19 | . | CASKPGRGPNSPLHF | TGTGCCAGCAAGCCCGGGAGGGGGCCGAATTCACCCCTCCACTTT
TRBD1 | TRBJ1-1 | TRBV6-5 | . | CASRGGAAFF | TGTGCCAGCAGAGGGGGCGCGGCTTTCTTT
TRBD2 | TRBJ2-3 | TRBV7-8 | . | CASSSLAGGPDTQYF | TGTGCCAGCAGCTCACTAGCGGGGGGGCCGGATACGCAGTATTTT
TRBD1 | TRBJ1-2 | TRBV5-1 | . | CASRGQGAGGYTF | TGCGCCAGCAGGGGACAGGGGGCAGGTGGCTACACCTTC
. | TRBJ1-2 | TRBV19 | . | CASSINRVGYGYTF | TGTGCCAGTAGTATCAACAGGGTCGGCTATGGCTACACCTTC
. | TRBJ2-3 | TRBV6-1 | . | CASSEDGGGASTDTQYF | TGTGCCAGCAGTGAAGATGGCGGCGGGGCTAGCACAGATACGCAGTATTTT
. | TRBJ2-5 | TRBV5-6 | . | CASSLNGGVATQYF | TGTGCCAGCAGCTTGAACGGCGGGGTTGCGACCCAGTACTTC
TRBD1 | TRBJ1-5 | TRBV6-6 | . | CASSLTGTSQPQHF | TGTGCCAGCAGTTTGACAGGGACTAGTCAGCCCCAGCATTTT
TRBD1 | TRBJ2-6 | TRBV9 | . | CASSERQGDSGANVLTF | TGTGCCAGCAGCGAAAGACAGGGAGACTCTGGGGCCAACGTCCTGACTTTC
TRBD1 | TRBJ1-3 | TRBV5-8 | . | CASSLVGQFFSGNTIYF | TGTGCCAGCAGCTTGGTGGGACAGTTTTTCTCTGGAAACACCATATATTTT
. | TRBJ2-7 | TRBV3-1/TRBV3-2 | once | CASSLTSDSYDEQYF | TGTGCCAGCAGCCTGACGTCTGACAGTTACGACGAGCAGTACTTC
. | TRBJ2-7 | TRBV6-5 | . | CASSSRWGRRDWEQYF | TGTGCCAGCAGTTCCCGGTGGGGTAGGAGGGATTGGGAGCAGTACTTC
TRBD1 | TRBJ2-6 | TRBV5-1 | . | CASSFNPGTGNSGANVLTF | TGCGCCAGCAGCTTCAACCCCGGGACAGGGAACTCTGGGGCCAACGTCCTGACTTTC
. | TRBJ1-1 | TRBV13 | . | CASSHQLRNTEAFF | TGTGCCAGCAGCCACCAACTTAGGAACACTGAAGCTTTCTTT
. | TRBJ1-1 | TRBV5-5 | . | CASTRRHLNTEAFF | TGTGCCAGCACCCGGCGGCACCTGAACACTGAAGCTTTCTTT